This is a list of T cell receptor beta chains from one sample in a study of T cell responses to AZD1222 COVID-19 vaccine. Libraries were prepared by immunoSEQ multiplex PCR; TCRdb keeps only in-frame clonotypes and omits some of them. The table has more than 70,000 clones, nearly 90% seen once. Sequences were derived from peripheral blood, sampled 28 days after the second AZD1222 dose. The receptors derive from an adult who received the AZD1222 COVID-19 vaccine. CDR3s include the opening cysteine and the closing phenylalanine or tryptophan. A D gene is named only where the DNA matches it firmly. Clone sizes are given selectively: once, few, many, or a class where the clone is expanded.

D gene: -; V gene: TRBV5-1; J gene: TRBJ2-1; clone size: -; CDR3 protein: CASSLEGQDYNEQFF; CDR3 DNA: TGCGCCAGCAGCTTGGAAGGTCAGGATTACAATGAGCAGTTCTTC
D gene: -; V gene: TRBV7-9; J gene: TRBJ1-4; clone size: -; CDR3 protein: CASSLPRESEKLFF; CDR3 DNA: TGTGCCAGCAGCTTACCCAGAGAGAGTGAAAAACTGTTTTTT
D gene: -; V gene: TRBV18; J gene: TRBJ1-3; clone size: few; CDR3 protein: CASSPNRQSSGNTIYF; CDR3 DNA: TGTGCCAGCTCACCAAACAGGCAAAGCTCTGGAAACACCATATATTTT
D gene: -; V gene: TRBV5-4; J gene: TRBJ1-5; clone size: few; CDR3 protein: CASSLGDNQPQHF; CDR3 DNA: TGTGCCAGCAGCTTGGGGGACAATCAGCCCCAGCATTTT
D gene: -; V gene: TRBV4-2; J gene: TRBJ2-6; clone size: -; CDR3 protein: CASSQDLFQKTLLSGANVLTF; CDR3 DNA: TGTGCCAGCAGCCAAGATCTTTTCCAGAAAACACTTTTGTCTGGGGCCAACGTCCTGACTTTC
D gene: -; V gene: TRBV25-1; J gene: TRBJ2-7; clone size: -; CDR3 protein: CASSRPGHDEQYF; CDR3 DNA: TGTGCCAGCAGCCGACCGGGGCACGACGAGCAGTACTTC
D gene: -; V gene: TRBV7-9; J gene: TRBJ2-7; clone size: -; CDR3 protein: CASQQDTYEQYF; CDR3 DNA: TGTGCCAGTCAACAGGATACCTACGAGCAGTACTTC
D gene: -; V gene: TRBV18; J gene: TRBJ1-1; clone size: -; CDR3 protein: CASSTGDIPMNTEAFF; CDR3 DNA: TGTGCCAGCTCAACGGGGGACATTCCGATGAACACTGAAGCTTTCTTT
D gene: -; V gene: TRBV7-9; J gene: TRBJ1-2; clone size: -; CDR3 protein: CASSLDGVGGYTF; CDR3 DNA: TGTGCCAGCAGCCTAGACGGCGTGGGAGGCTACACCTTC
D gene: -; V gene: TRBV12-3/TRBV12-4; J gene: TRBJ1-1; clone size: -; CDR3 protein: CASRGWTEAFF; CDR3 DNA: TGTGCCAGCAGGGGATGGACTGAAGCTTTCTTT
D gene: -; V gene: TRBV27; J gene: TRBJ1-5; clone size: -; CDR3 protein: CASSWAGSNQPQHF; CDR3 DNA: TGTGCCAGCTCCTGGGCGGGTAGCAATCAGCCCCAGCATTTT
D gene: -; V gene: TRBV27; J gene: TRBJ1-5; clone size: -; CDR3 protein: CASQSPNQPQHF; CDR3 DNA: TGTGCCTCCCAGTCCCCCAATCAGCCCCAGCATTTT
D gene: -; V gene: TRBV6-6; J gene: TRBJ1-6; clone size: once; CDR3 protein: CASSPSPGTPLHF; CDR3 DNA: TGTGCCAGCAGCCCAAGCCCCGGGACCCCCCTCCACTTT
D gene: -; V gene: TRBV3-1/TRBV3-2; J gene: TRBJ1-2; clone size: few; CDR3 protein: CASSQVGESNYGYTF; CDR3 DNA: TGTGCCAGCAGCCAAGTTGGAGAGTCTAACTATGGCTACACCTTC
D gene: TRBD1; V gene: TRBV7-8; J gene: TRBJ1-1; clone size: -; CDR3 protein: CASSQTRGLGTEAFF; CDR3 DNA: TGTGCCAGCAGCCAGACCAGGGGGCTAGGAACTGAAGCTTTCTTT
D gene: -; V gene: TRBV18; J gene: TRBJ1-1; clone size: -; CDR3 protein: CASSPGLGRGTEAFF; CDR3 DNA: TGTGCCAGCTCACCGGGACTCGGAAGGGGTACTGAAGCTTTCTTT
D gene: -; V gene: TRBV7-9; J gene: TRBJ1-4; clone size: -; CDR3 protein: CASSFGGGSEKLFF; CDR3 DNA: TGTGCCAGCAGCTTCGGTGGTGGAAGTGAAAAACTGTTTTTT